Listed below are T cell receptor beta chains from one sample, sequenced in a study of OX40 agonist ivuxolimab in advanced cancers. TCRdb's copy holds only in-frame clones and misses some; the assay was immunoSEQ multiplex PCR. The data contain under 80,000 clones, 89% of them singletons. Here the sequenced sample was CD4+ or CD8+ T cells sorted from blood, taken in a trial of the OX40 agonist ivuxolimab. Receptor source: an adult with an advanced solid tumor such as melanoma, head and neck, liver or kidney cancer. The CDR3 runs from the conserved cysteine through the conserved F or W. A D gene is named only where the DNA matches it firmly. The size entry is marked missing in some rows and otherwise reads once, few, many or a size class.

clone size: NA; J gene: TRBJ2-1; V gene: TRBV30; D gene: NA; CDR3 DNA: TGTGCCTGGAGTCTAGCGTGGGATTTCAATGAGCAGTTCTTC; CDR3 protein: CAWSLAWDFNEQFF
clone size: once; J gene: TRBJ1-1; V gene: TRBV13; D gene: NA; CDR3 DNA: TGTGCCGGGACCCTTGGGGGTGGGTTCACTGAAGCTTTCTTT; CDR3 protein: CAGTLGGGFTEAFF
clone size: NA; J gene: TRBJ2-3; V gene: TRBV6-5; D gene: NA; CDR3 DNA: TGTGCCAGCAGTTACTCCCACACAGATACGCAGTATTTT; CDR3 protein: CASSYSHTDTQYF
clone size: NA; J gene: TRBJ2-7; V gene: TRBV28; D gene: TRBD2; CDR3 DNA: TGTGCCAGCAGACCCGGGACTAGCGGGAGCTGGTACGAGCAGTACTTC; CDR3 protein: CASRPGTSGSWYEQYF
clone size: NA; J gene: TRBJ2-3; V gene: TRBV11-2; D gene: TRBD2; CDR3 DNA: TGTGCCAGCCTCCCCAGCGGGAGCTATACGCAGTATTTT; CDR3 protein: CASLPSGSYTQYF
clone size: NA; J gene: TRBJ2-5; V gene: TRBV11-2; D gene: NA; CDR3 DNA: TGTGCCAGCAGCTTAGTGGGAAAAGAGACCCAGTACTTC; CDR3 protein: CASSLVGKETQYF
clone size: NA; J gene: TRBJ2-1; V gene: TRBV28; D gene: NA; CDR3 DNA: TGTGCCAGCAGCTTTAGGGACAATCTTTACAATGAGCAGTTCTTC; CDR3 protein: CASSFRDNLYNEQFF
clone size: once; J gene: TRBJ2-7; V gene: TRBV7-9; D gene: NA; CDR3 DNA: TGTGCCAGCAGCTTAGAACTTTCAGTCCGCTCCTACGAGCAGTACTTC; CDR3 protein: CASSLELSVRSYEQYF
clone size: once; J gene: TRBJ2-1; V gene: TRBV15; D gene: TRBD2; CDR3 DNA: TGTGCCACCAGCAGATTAACTAGCGGTTACTCCTACAATGAGCAGTTCTTC; CDR3 protein: CATSRLTSGYSYNEQFF
clone size: NA; J gene: TRBJ1-1; V gene: TRBV19; D gene: NA; CDR3 DNA: TGTGCCAGTAGTATAGTAGCATTTAACACTGAAGCTTTCTTT; CDR3 protein: CASSIVAFNTEAFF
clone size: NA; J gene: TRBJ2-1; V gene: TRBV6-1; D gene: NA; CDR3 DNA: TGTGCCAGCTTTGGGGTTGGTGAGCAGTTCTTC; CDR3 protein: CASFGVGEQFF
clone size: NA; J gene: TRBJ2-1; V gene: TRBV21-1; D gene: NA; CDR3 DNA: TGTGCCAGCAGCAAGTGGGTAGCGGGAGGCCCCTACAATGAGCAGTTCTTC; CDR3 protein: CASSKWVAGGPYNEQFF
clone size: NA; J gene: TRBJ2-5; V gene: TRBV14; D gene: TRBD1; CDR3 DNA: TGTGCCAGCAGCCAAGATGGGCGAGGGGGCTGGGAGACCCAGTACTTC; CDR3 protein: CASSQDGRGGWETQYF
clone size: once; J gene: TRBJ2-3; V gene: TRBV5-6; D gene: TRBD2; CDR3 DNA: TGTGCCAGCAGCTTGGCGGAGCGGGAGGGCCTAGATACGCAGTATTTT; CDR3 protein: CASSLAEREGLDTQYF
clone size: NA; J gene: TRBJ2-2; V gene: TRBV28; D gene: NA; CDR3 DNA: TGTGCCAGTGAGACTAGTTCAAGCACCGGGGAGCTGTTTTTT; CDR3 protein: CASETSSSTGELFF
clone size: NA; J gene: TRBJ2-1; V gene: TRBV13; D gene: NA; CDR3 DNA: TGTGCCAGCAGCTTAGTGGGGCCGGCCCCCTACAATGAGCAGTTCTTC; CDR3 protein: CASSLVGPAPYNEQFF
clone size: NA; J gene: TRBJ2-7; V gene: TRBV4-3; D gene: TRBD2; CDR3 DNA: TGCGCCAGCAGCCAAGTGCCTAGCGGAACTTACGAGCAGTACTTC; CDR3 protein: CASSQVPSGTYEQYF
clone size: NA; J gene: TRBJ1-5; V gene: TRBV6-1; D gene: NA; CDR3 DNA: TGTGCCAGCAGTGAAGGGACGGGAGTAAATCAGCCCCAGCATTTT; CDR3 protein: CASSEGTGVNQPQHF
clone size: NA; J gene: TRBJ2-1; V gene: TRBV30; D gene: TRBD2; CDR3 DNA: TGTGCCTGGAGCGCACCCCCGGGACTAGCGGGACAGGAGTTCTTC; CDR3 protein: CAWSAPPGLAGQEFF
clone size: NA; J gene: TRBJ1-1; V gene: TRBV27; D gene: NA; CDR3 DNA: TGTGCCAGCAGTCGAGGTAATTCTGAAGCTTTCTTT; CDR3 protein: CASSRGNSEAFF
clone size: NA; J gene: TRBJ2-1; V gene: TRBV5-4; D gene: TRBD1; CDR3 DNA: TGTGCCACCGTCATCAGGGGACAGGGCGACAATGAGCAGTTCTTC; CDR3 protein: CATVIRGQGDNEQFF
clone size: NA; J gene: TRBJ2-1; V gene: TRBV7-9; D gene: TRBD2; CDR3 DNA: TGTGCCAGCAGCTTGAGTATGTGGGAGGGCCTTGTGGGCAATGAGCAGTTCTTC; CDR3 protein: CASSLSMWEGLVGNEQFF
clone size: NA; J gene: TRBJ2-1; V gene: TRBV2; D gene: TRBD2; CDR3 DNA: TGTGCCAGCGGAGGACTAGGGCAGTTCTTC; CDR3 protein: CASGGLGQFF
clone size: NA; J gene: TRBJ2-1; V gene: TRBV7-2; D gene: NA; CDR3 DNA: TGTGCCAGCAGCTCGGACGTTCGGCAGTTCTTC; CDR3 protein: CASSSDVRQFF
clone size: once; J gene: TRBJ1-5; V gene: TRBV27; D gene: NA; CDR3 DNA: TGTGCCAGCAGTTTAAAAGCGGCAGCGGATCAGCCCCAGCATTTT; CDR3 protein: CASSLKAAADQPQHF
clone size: NA; J gene: TRBJ1-1; V gene: TRBV6-6; D gene: NA; CDR3 DNA: TGTGCCAGCGAAACGGCAGGGGAAAGAAACACTGAAGCTTTCTTT; CDR3 protein: CASETAGERNTEAFF
clone size: NA; J gene: TRBJ2-2; V gene: TRBV7-3; D gene: NA; CDR3 DNA: TGTGCCAGCAGCTCCCCCGACAGAGGCTTTAACACCGGGGAGCTGTTTTTT; CDR3 protein: CASSSPDRGFNTGELFF
clone size: NA; J gene: TRBJ2-3; V gene: TRBV27; D gene: NA; CDR3 DNA: TGTGCCAGCAGTTTATCGGGGGCAGCAGATACGCAGTATTTT; CDR3 protein: CASSLSGAADTQYF
clone size: NA; J gene: TRBJ1-2; V gene: TRBV5-6; D gene: TRBD1; CDR3 DNA: TGTGCCAGCAGCTTCCGGGACAGGGGCCCTTCGTATGGCTACACCTTC; CDR3 protein: CASSFRDRGPSYGYTF
clone size: NA; J gene: TRBJ1-1; V gene: TRBV28; D gene: TRBD1; CDR3 DNA: TGTGCCAGCTGCAGGGGGGATGACTTGACTGAAGCTTTCTTT; CDR3 protein: CASCRGDDLTEAFF
clone size: NA; J gene: TRBJ1-4; V gene: TRBV4-3; D gene: NA; CDR3 DNA: TGCGCCAGCAGCCACCCAGACAGCATGGCAACTAATGAAAAACTGTTTTTT; CDR3 protein: CASSHPDSMATNEKLFF
clone size: NA; J gene: TRBJ2-3; V gene: TRBV4-3; D gene: NA; CDR3 DNA: TGCGCCAGCAGCCTCCGAGTGGGCGGGAACACAGATACGCAGTATTTT; CDR3 protein: CASSLRVGGNTDTQYF
clone size: NA; J gene: TRBJ1-2; V gene: TRBV27; D gene: TRBD1; CDR3 DNA: TGTGCCAGCAGTTACAACAGGGGGTCCCCCTATGGCTACACCTTC; CDR3 protein: CASSYNRGSPYGYTF
clone size: NA; J gene: TRBJ2-2; V gene: TRBV7-3; D gene: NA; CDR3 DNA: TGTGCCAGCAGCCAAGCAGGGGCTGGTCCCGGGGAGCTGTTTTTT; CDR3 protein: CASSQAGAGPGELFF
clone size: once; J gene: TRBJ2-4; V gene: TRBV4-3; D gene: TRBD2; CDR3 DNA: TGCGCCAGCAGCCAAGATCTGGGGCGGGAGGACAAAAACATTCAGTACTTC; CDR3 protein: CASSQDLGREDKNIQYF
clone size: once; J gene: TRBJ2-1; V gene: TRBV4-3; D gene: TRBD2; CDR3 DNA: TGCGCCAGCAGCCGTATACTAGCGGACTACAATGAGCAGTTCTTC; CDR3 protein: CASSRILADYNEQFF
clone size: NA; J gene: TRBJ2-6; V gene: TRBV11-2; D gene: TRBD1; CDR3 DNA: TGTGCCAGCAGCATACTGCGTGGACAGGGGAGCTCTGGGGCCAACGTCCTGACTTTC; CDR3 protein: CASSILRGQGSSGANVLTF
clone size: NA; J gene: TRBJ2-5; V gene: TRBV6-5; D gene: NA; CDR3 DNA: TGTGCCAGCAGTTACTACCTTCAAGAGACCCAGTACTTC; CDR3 protein: CASSYYLQETQYF
clone size: once; J gene: TRBJ2-7; V gene: TRBV19; D gene: TRBD1; CDR3 DNA: TGTGCCAGTAGTAGCCGGGACAGGGCGGTTTACGAGCAGTACTTC; CDR3 protein: CASSSRDRAVYEQYF
clone size: NA; J gene: TRBJ2-7; V gene: TRBV25-1; D gene: NA; CDR3 DNA: TGTGCCAGCAGTGCGCGGGACAGCTTCTACGAGCAGTACTTC; CDR3 protein: CASSARDSFYEQYF
clone size: NA; J gene: TRBJ2-5; V gene: TRBV28; D gene: NA; CDR3 DNA: TGTGCCAGCAGTACCCTCGACCGGGTCTGGGAGACCCAGTACTTC; CDR3 protein: CASSTLDRVWETQYF
clone size: NA; J gene: TRBJ1-2; V gene: TRBV28; D gene: TRBD1; CDR3 DNA: TGTGCCAGCAGTACACGGGACAGGGGTGTCTATGGCTACACCTTC; CDR3 protein: CASSTRDRGVYGYTF
clone size: NA; J gene: TRBJ2-1; V gene: TRBV9; D gene: NA; CDR3 DNA: TGTGCCAGCAGCCTCAATCGAGGGGGGGGCTACTCCTACAATGAGCAGTTCTTC; CDR3 protein: CASSLNRGGGYSYNEQFF
clone size: NA; J gene: TRBJ2-1; V gene: TRBV5-6; D gene: TRBD1; CDR3 DNA: TGTGCCAGCAGCCCTGGGACAGGGTACAATGAGCAGTTCTTC; CDR3 protein: CASSPGTGYNEQFF
clone size: NA; J gene: TRBJ2-7; V gene: TRBV6-5; D gene: NA; CDR3 DNA: TGTGCCAGCAGTTATACCATTACAGGGACCTACGAGCAGTACTTC; CDR3 protein: CASSYTITGTYEQYF
clone size: NA; J gene: TRBJ1-5; V gene: TRBV7-8; D gene: NA; CDR3 DNA: TGTGCCAGCAGCTTAGCTGCGGGGAGCAATCAGCCCCAGCATTTT; CDR3 protein: CASSLAAGSNQPQHF
clone size: NA; J gene: TRBJ1-2; V gene: TRBV6-6; D gene: NA; CDR3 DNA: TGTGCCAGCAGTTACCTTCCCCAATCGAGAGGCTACACCTTC; CDR3 protein: CASSYLPQSRGYTF
clone size: few; J gene: TRBJ2-5; V gene: TRBV7-9; D gene: NA; CDR3 DNA: TGTGCCAGCAGCTTGGGAAGGGGGTTGGAGACCCAGTACTTC; CDR3 protein: CASSLGRGLETQYF